These 28 T cell receptor beta chains originate from one sample sequenced in a study of blood T cell repertoires in COVID-19. Using immunoSEQ multiplex PCR, the repertoire was profiled, and TCRdb retains in-frame clones only, with some absent. The profile shows fewer than 350,000 clones, 80% to 85% of them singletons. The sequenced sample was peripheral blood. These receptors were taken from an older woman with active or convalescent COVID-19.

The rearrangement links TRBV15 to TRBJ1-1; 8 bases match TRBD1. The CDR3 sequence is 15 residues long. Looked up from germline, CDR1 is LNHNV and CDR2 is YYDKDF (reference sequence). J was trimmed by 4 bases and V by 2 bases; bases with no gene match: 6. CDR3 nucleotide sequence: TGTGCCACCAGCAGAACGCGACAGGGGAGCACTGAAGCTTTCTTT. Residues: CATSRTRQGSTEAFF. Variable domain in full (rest from reference TRBV15 and TRBJ1-1): DAMVIQNPRYQVTQFGKPVTLSCSQTLNHNVMYWYQQKSSQAPKLLFHYYDKDFNNEADTPDNFQSRRPNTSFCFLDIRSPGLGDTAMYLCATSRTRQGSTEAFFGQGTRLTVV.

The CDR3, as DNA: TGTGCCACCCGGACAGGGTGGGAGTCGGACACTGAAGCTTTCTTT. This sequence encodes CATRTGWESDTEAFF. The chain has TRBV10-3 and TRBJ1-1; 8 nucleotides align to TRBD1. The V gene end was trimmed by 10 bases and the J gene end by 3 bases; junction bases not matched to a gene: 13. The CDR3 consists of 15 residues. Germline V gene data show CDR1 as ENHRY and CDR2 as SYGVKD.

The chain uses TRBV21-1 and TRBJ1-1. TRBV21-1 is noted as a pseudogene. CDR3 length: 15 amino acids. CDR3 in DNA: TGTGCCAGCAGCAATTATCGGGGGGGAAGCACTGAAGCTTTCTTT. Translated: CASSNYRGGSTEAFF.

This clone was detected only a few times. This chain joins TRBV7-6 and TRBJ2-7, with 9 bases aligning to TRBD1. V trimming: 4 bases; J trimming: 1 base; junction bases outside the gene matches: 5. This CDR3 region has 15 residues. Germline V lookup: CDR1 SGHVS, CDR2 FNYEAQ. CDR3 nucleotides: TGTGCCAGCAGCTCGGGACAGGGCGAATCCTACGAGCAGTACTTC. It translates to CASSSGQGESYEQYF.

The chain combines TRBV7-3 with TRBJ2-6, with unresolved D. In germline, CDR1 is SGHTA, CDR2 FQGTGA. Trimming shortened V by 5 bases and J by 3 bases, and 8 bases separated the two germline ends. The CDR3 is 14 amino acids. The CDR3 loop is CASSPRSGANVLTF. The CDR3 coding sequence is TGTGCCAGCAGCCCTCGGAGTGGGGCCAACGTCCTGACTTTC.

The J gene is TRBJ1-4, the V gene TRBV15; unclear D gene. Trimming removed 0 bases from V and 5 bases from J, with 4 bases in between. CDR1 and CDR2 from the germline V gene are LNHNV and YYDKDF (reference sequence). The CDR3 consists of 13 residues. As DNA, the CDR3 is TGTGCCACCAGCAGAGATCTGAATGAAAAACTGTTTTTT. It encodes CATSRDLNEKLFF.

The chain uses TRBV7-9 and TRBJ2-5; TRBD1 aligns across 9 bases. Germline CDR1 reads SEHNR; CDR2 reads FQNEAQ (reference sequence). V dropped 4 bases and J dropped 5; count of bases not matched to a gene: 5. The CDR3 is 14 amino acids. The CDR3 DNA sequence: TGTGCCAGCAGCTCGTGGACAGGGGAGGAGACCCAGTACTTC. Its protein product is CASSSWTGEETQYF. Combining the CDR3 with reference TRBV7-9 and TRBJ2-5 gives the whole variable domain DTGVSQNPRHKITKRGQNVTFRCDPISEHNRLYWYRQTLGQGPEFLTYFQNEAQLEKSRLLSDRFSAERPKGSFSTLEIQRTEQGDSAMYLCASSSWTGEETQYFGPGTRLLVL.

The rearrangement links TRBV6-5 to TRBJ2-1; TRBD1 matches 9 bases. In germline, CDR1 is MNHEY, CDR2 SVGAGI. The CDR3 consists of 15 residues. J gave up 6 bases and V 6 bases, and 9 bases lay outside the gene matches. In DNA, the CDR3 is TGTGCCAGCAGCGCCCAGGGACAGGGTCCCAATGAGCAGTTCTTC. Amino acid sequence: CASSAQGQGPNEQFF.

The J gene is TRBJ1-5, the V gene TRBV19; D not resolved. With 6 bases removed from V and 1 base from J, the gap between germline ends came to 4 bases. CDR1 is LNHDA, CDR2 SQIVND, per germline (reference sequence). CDR3 size: 12 residues. CDR3 sequence reads: CASSQSNQPQHF. The CDR3 coding sequence is TGTGCCAGTAGCCAAAGCAATCAGCCCCAGCATTTT. Based on the CDR3 plus reference TRBV19 and TRBJ1-5, the full variable domain is DGGITQSPKYLFRKEGQNVTLSCEQNLNHDAMYWYRQDPGQGLRLIYYSQIVNDFQKGDIAEGYSVSREKKESFPLTVTSAQKNPTAFYLCASSQSNQPQHFGDGTRLSIL.

The chain is built from TRBV4-3 and TRBJ1-2; TRBD1 is a possible D gene (5 bases). This CDR3 comprises 15 residues. V lost 2 bases, J lost 2 bases, and 12 bases lay in between. Germline CDR1 reads LGHNA; CDR2 reads YSLEER. CDR3 in DNA: TGCGCCAGCAGCCAACTAGTATCAGGGAACTATGGCTACACCTTC. Translation: CASSQLVSGNYGYTF.

The chain combines TRBV5-6 with TRBJ2-7; D is perhaps TRBD1 (5 bases). V gave up 1 base and J gave up 3 bases, with 17 bases separating them. The CDR3 is made up of 16 amino acids. Germline assignment: CDR1 SGHDT and CDR2 YYEEEE. The CDR3 DNA is TGTGCCAGCAGCTTGTTACAGGCTGGAGTACTCTACGAGCAGTACTTC. This translates into CASSLLQAGVLYEQYF.

The V gene is TRBV11-2, the J gene TRBJ2-5; D is possibly TRBD2 (6 bases). The germline CDR1 and CDR2 sequences are SGHAT and FQNNGV. CDR3 length: 15 residues. Trimming left V 0 bases short and J 4 bases short, with 12 bases between. The CDR3 DNA is TGTGCCAGCAGCTTAGATCGCCTAGCGTCAGAGACCCAGTACTTC. Translation gives CASSLDRLASETQYF. The whole variable domain, remainder taken from reference TRBV11-2 and TRBJ2-5, is EAGVAQSPRYKIIEKRQSVAFWCNPISGHATLYWYQQILGQGPKLLIQFQNNGVVDDSQLPKDRFSAERLKGVDSTLKIQPAKLEDSAVYLCASSLDRLASETQYFGPGTRLLVL.

The chain carries TRBV20-1 and TRBJ2-5; 12 bases are shared with TRBD2. This CDR3 has 17 amino acids. V dropped 3 bases and J dropped 1; count of bases not matched to a gene: 9. Germline lookup yields CDR1 DFQATT and CDR2 SNEGSKA (reference sequence). Here the CDR3 reads CSASPGTSGSTQETQYF. CDR3 bases: TGCAGTGCTAGTCCCGGGACTAGCGGGTCCACCCAAGAGACCCAGTACTTC.

This clone showed up just once. The CDR3 DNA sequence: TGTGCCAGCAGGGCTCGACAGGGGACCGCGAACACTGAAGCTTTCTTT. It translates to CASRARQGTANTEAFF. This chain connects TRBV7-3 to TRBJ1-1; 8 nucleotides line up with TRBD1. Germline-derived CDR1 and CDR2 are SGHTA and FQGTGA. This CDR3 has 16 residues. The junction had 10 bases not matched to a gene; V was cut back by 6 bases and J by 1 base. The entire variable domain, with the rest obtained from reference TRBV7-3 and TRBJ1-1, is as follows: GAGVSQTPSNKVTEKGKYVELRCDPISGHTALYWYRQSLGQGPEFLIYFQGTGAADDSGLPNDRFFAVRPEGSVSTLKIQRTERGDSAVYLCASRARQGTANTEAFFGQGTRLTVV.

The genes are TRBV12-3 or TRBV12-4 and TRBJ2-7; D remains ambiguous. CDR3 size: 12 residues. Trimming stripped 5 bases from V and 4 bases from J, with 9 bases between. The CDR3 bases are TGTGCCAGCAGTCCGAGTCTTTACGAGCAGTACTTC. Residues: CASSPSLYEQYF.

The genes are TRBV6-4 and TRBJ2-7, with a possible D match to TRBD2 (6 bases). The germline CDR1 and CDR2 sequences are MRHNA and SNTAGT. The CDR3 totals 15 residues. Trimming shortened V by 2 bases and J by 3 bases, and 14 bases separated the two germline ends. The CDR3 region is CASSDRRPGLYEQYF. CDR3 in DNA: TGTGCCAGCAGTGACCGCAGGCCGGGACTCTACGAGCAGTACTTC.

The J gene is TRBJ2-3, the V gene TRBV4-1; perhaps TRBD2 as D (6 bases). The CDR3 extends over 15 amino acids. Looked up from germline, CDR1 is MGHRA and CDR2 is YSYEKL. V lost 6 bases and J 5 bases, leaving 18 bases between the germline ends. CDR3: CASSYPGLSGDTQYF. The CDR3 bases are TGCGCCAGCAGTTACCCGGGACTTTCGGGAGATACGCAGTATTTT.

The chain carries TRBV10-1 and TRBJ2-2; TRBD1 aligns across 8 bases. The CDR3 length is 15 residues. V shed 3 bases and J 4 bases; nucleotides not matched to a gene: 4. The V gene's germline CDR1 is WNHNN and CDR2 SYGVQD (reference sequence). CDR3 in amino acids: CASSDRGQTTGELFF. CDR3 nucleotide sequence: TGCGCCAGCAGTGACAGGGGGCAGACCACCGGGGAGCTGTTTTTT.

This clone was recorded only once. The chain combines TRBV14 with TRBJ2-1, with 8 bases aligning to TRBD1. After removal of 1 base from V and 2 bases from J, the junction contained 7 bases not matched to a gene. Germline CDR1 and CDR2: SGHDN and FVKESK. The CDR3 contains 17 residues. The CDR3 loop reads CASSQAPTGDPYNEQFF. In DNA, the CDR3 is TGTGCCAGCAGCCAAGCACCGACAGGGGACCCCTACAATGAGCAGTTCTTC.

This clone has only one observation. This sequence joins TRBV14 and TRBJ2-5; perhaps TRBD2 as D (6 bases). This CDR3 is built from 15 residues. Germline V gene data show CDR1 as SGHDN and CDR2 as FVKESK. Trimming pared 0 bases from V and 8 bases from J, leaving 16 bases between. The CDR3 DNA reads TGTGCCAGCAGCCAAGATCGAGGAGGGCTAGGCACCCAGTACTTC. As protein: CASSQDRGGLGTQYF.

The gene calls are TRBV5-4 and TRBJ2-2, with 9 bases fitting TRBD2. Germline-derived CDR1 and CDR2 are SGHNT and YYREEE (reference sequence). Trimming at V came to 3 bases and at J to 4 bases, leaving 7 bases not matched to a gene. The CDR3 contains 16 residues. CDR3 residues: CASSSTGGGGTGELFF. CDR3 in DNA: TGTGCCAGCAGCTCCACCGGCGGGGGGGGCACCGGGGAGCTGTTTTTT.

The chain links TRBV9 to TRBJ2-7; 7 nucleotides line up with TRBD2. CDR1 and CDR2 from the germline V gene are SGDLS and YYNGEE. The CDR3 has 15 amino acids. The V segment lost 0 bases and the J segment 4 bases; nucleotides outside the gene matches: 7. The CDR3 nucleotides read TGTGCCAGCAGCGTAGAACCGGGAGGTGTTTACGAGCAGTACTTC. Translation: CASSVEPGGVYEQYF.

The V call is TRBV5-1, the J call TRBJ1-2; 10 bases agree with TRBD1. The CDR3 contains 14 residues. V lost 0 bases to trimming and J lost 7 bases; unmatched junction nucleotides: 3. The germline gives CDR1 SGHRS, CDR2 YFSETQ. CDR3 DNA sequence: TGCGCCAGCAGCTTGGGACAGGGGGCGATTGGCTACACCTTC. Translation: CASSLGQGAIGYTF. Full variable domain (outside the CDR3, taken from reference TRBV5-1 and TRBJ1-2): KAGVTQTPRYLIKTRGQQVTLSCSPISGHRSVSWYQQTPGQGLQFLFEYFSETQRNKGNFPGRFSGRQFSNSRSEMNVSTLELGDSALYLCASSLGQGAIGYTFGSGTRLTVV.

The chain's CDR3 is CASGPWNWEVSYEQYF. CDR3 DNA sequence: TGCGCCAGCGGGCCATGGAACTGGGAGGTATCCTACGAGCAGTACTTC. This rearrangement joins TRBV5-1 to TRBJ2-7; TRBD2 might be the D (6 bases). The CDR3 runs 16 residues. V was pared by 7 bases and J by 1 base, with 21 bases between. CDR1 and CDR2 from the germline V gene are SGHRS and YFSETQ.

This chain uses TRBV14 with TRBJ2-3; D might be TRBD2 (6 bases). The CDR3 spans 14 residues. Looked up from germline, CDR1 is SGHDN and CDR2 is FVKESK. V lost 4 bases, J lost 2 bases, and 10 bases lay in between. The CDR3 sequence is CASSRGVPTDTQYF. CDR3 sequence (DNA): TGTGCCAGCAGCCGCGGGGTGCCCACAGATACGCAGTATTTT.

This clone was seen only once. This sequence joins TRBV19 and TRBJ2-6; TRBD1 matches at 12 bases. The CDR3 has 19 residues. Germline CDR1 is LNHDA and CDR2 is SQIVND (reference sequence). Germline trimming cut 10 bases from V and 2 bases from J; bases unmatched to any gene: 15. Written as DNA, the CDR3 is TGTGCCACCCGAAAGGGGAGGGACAGGGGGCCTCCTGGGGCCAACGTCCTGACTTTC. Translated: CATRKGRDRGPPGANVLTF.

This clone appeared a single time. V is TRBV11-2 and J is TRBJ2-7; 9 nucleotides agree with TRBD2. V dropped 8 bases and J dropped 0; count of bases not matched to a gene: 5. There are 14 residues in the CDR3. Germline CDR1 and CDR2: SGHAT and FQNNGV. The DNA of the CDR3 is TGTGCCAGCCGTGAGCGGGGGGCCTCCTACGAGCAGTACTTC. The encoded protein is CASRERGASYEQYF.

The gene calls are TRBV5-6 and TRBJ1-2, with 10 bases lining up with TRBD1. Losses at the gene ends were 0 bases for V and 7 bases for J; bases not matched to a gene: 9. This CDR3 contains 16 residues. CDR1 and CDR2 (germline): SGHDT, YYEEEE. This CDR3 is CASSLGRQGAIGGYTF. DNA for the CDR3: TGTGCCAGCAGCTTGGGAAGACAGGGGGCTATTGGTGGCTACACCTTC.